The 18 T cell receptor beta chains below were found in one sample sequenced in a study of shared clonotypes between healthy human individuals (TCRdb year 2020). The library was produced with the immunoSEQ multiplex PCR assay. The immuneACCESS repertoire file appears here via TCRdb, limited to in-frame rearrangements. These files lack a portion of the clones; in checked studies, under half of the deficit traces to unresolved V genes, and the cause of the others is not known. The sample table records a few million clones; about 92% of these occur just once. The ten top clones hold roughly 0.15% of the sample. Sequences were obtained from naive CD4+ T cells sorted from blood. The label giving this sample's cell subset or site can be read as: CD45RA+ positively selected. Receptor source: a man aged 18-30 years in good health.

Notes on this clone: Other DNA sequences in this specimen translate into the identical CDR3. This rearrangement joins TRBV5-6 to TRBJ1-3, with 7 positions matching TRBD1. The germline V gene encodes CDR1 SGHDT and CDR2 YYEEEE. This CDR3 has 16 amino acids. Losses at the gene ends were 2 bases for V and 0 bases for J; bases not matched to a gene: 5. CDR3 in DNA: TGTGCCAGCAGCTTAGGACAGGTGATCTCTGGAAACACCATATATTTT. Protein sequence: CASSLGQVISGNTIYF.

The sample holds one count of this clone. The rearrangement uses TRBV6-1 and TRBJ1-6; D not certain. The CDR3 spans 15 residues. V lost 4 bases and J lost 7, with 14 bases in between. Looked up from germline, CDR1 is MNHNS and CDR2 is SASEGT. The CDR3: CASSGDWTGNSPLHF. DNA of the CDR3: TGTGCCAGCAGTGGAGATTGGACGGGGAATTCACCCCTCCACTTT.

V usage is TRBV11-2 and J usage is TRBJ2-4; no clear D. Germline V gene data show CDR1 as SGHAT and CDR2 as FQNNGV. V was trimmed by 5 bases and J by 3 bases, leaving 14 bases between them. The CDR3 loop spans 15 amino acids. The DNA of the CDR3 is TGTGCCAGCAGCCGAACCTGGGATAGCAAAAACATTCAGTACTTC. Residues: CASSRTWDSKNIQYF.

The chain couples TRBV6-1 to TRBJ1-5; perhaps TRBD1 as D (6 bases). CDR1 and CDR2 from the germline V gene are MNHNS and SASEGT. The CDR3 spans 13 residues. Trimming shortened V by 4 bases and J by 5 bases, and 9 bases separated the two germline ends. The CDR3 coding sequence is TGTGCCAGCAGTGGAAACAGGGATCAGCCCCAGCATTTT. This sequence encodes CASSGNRDQPQHF.

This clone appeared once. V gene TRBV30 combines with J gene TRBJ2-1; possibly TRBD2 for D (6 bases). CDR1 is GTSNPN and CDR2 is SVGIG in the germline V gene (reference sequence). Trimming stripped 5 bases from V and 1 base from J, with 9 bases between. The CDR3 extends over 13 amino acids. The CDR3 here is CAWVADSYNEQFF. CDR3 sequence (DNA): TGTGCCTGGGTAGCGGATTCCTACAATGAGCAGTTCTTC.

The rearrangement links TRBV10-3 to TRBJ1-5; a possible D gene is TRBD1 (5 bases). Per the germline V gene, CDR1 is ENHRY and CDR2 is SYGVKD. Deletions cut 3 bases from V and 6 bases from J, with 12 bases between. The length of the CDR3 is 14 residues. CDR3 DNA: TGTGCCATCAGTGACCGGGGGAGCGGTCAGCCCCAGCATTTT. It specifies CAISDRGSGQPQHF.

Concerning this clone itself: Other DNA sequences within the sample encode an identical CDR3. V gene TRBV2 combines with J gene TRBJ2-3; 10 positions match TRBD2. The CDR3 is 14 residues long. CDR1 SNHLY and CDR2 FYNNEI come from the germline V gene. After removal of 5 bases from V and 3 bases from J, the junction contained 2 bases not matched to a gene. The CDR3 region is CASSRAGGTDTQYF. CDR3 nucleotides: TGTGCCAGCAGTCGAGCGGGGGGGACAGATACGCAGTATTTT.

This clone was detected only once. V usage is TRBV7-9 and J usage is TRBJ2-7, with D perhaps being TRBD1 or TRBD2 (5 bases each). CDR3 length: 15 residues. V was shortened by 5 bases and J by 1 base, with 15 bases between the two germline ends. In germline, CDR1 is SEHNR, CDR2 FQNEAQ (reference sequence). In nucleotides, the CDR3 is TGTGCCAGCAGCCCCCAGGGACCAATTTCCTACGAGCAGTACTTC. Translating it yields CASSPQGPISYEQYF. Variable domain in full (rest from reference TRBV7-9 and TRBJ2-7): DTGVSQNPRHKITKRGQNVTFRCDPISEHNRLYWYRQTLGQGPEFLTYFQNEAQLEKSRLLSDRFSAERPKGSFSTLEIQRTEQGDSAMYLCASSPQGPISYEQYFGPGTRLTVT.

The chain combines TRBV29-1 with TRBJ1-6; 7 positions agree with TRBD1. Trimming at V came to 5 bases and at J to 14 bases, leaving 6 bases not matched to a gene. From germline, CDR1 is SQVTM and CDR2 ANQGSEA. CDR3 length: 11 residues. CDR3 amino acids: CSVLVGGTLHF. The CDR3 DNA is TGCAGCGTTCTTGTAGGGGGCACCCTCCACTTT.

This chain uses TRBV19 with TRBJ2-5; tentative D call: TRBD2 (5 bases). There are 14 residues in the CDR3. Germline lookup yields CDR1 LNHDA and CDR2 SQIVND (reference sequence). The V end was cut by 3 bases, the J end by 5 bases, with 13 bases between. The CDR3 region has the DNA TGTGCCAGTAGTATTAGAGGGTTGGGGGAGACCCAGTACTTC. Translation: CASSIRGLGETQYF.

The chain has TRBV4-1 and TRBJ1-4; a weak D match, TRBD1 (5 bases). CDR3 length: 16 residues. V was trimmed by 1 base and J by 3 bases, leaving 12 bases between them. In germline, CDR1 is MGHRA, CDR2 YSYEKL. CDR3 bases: TGCGCCAGCAGCCAAGTAGGGGCCAGCTCTAATGAAAAACTGTTTTTT. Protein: CASSQVGASSNEKLFF.

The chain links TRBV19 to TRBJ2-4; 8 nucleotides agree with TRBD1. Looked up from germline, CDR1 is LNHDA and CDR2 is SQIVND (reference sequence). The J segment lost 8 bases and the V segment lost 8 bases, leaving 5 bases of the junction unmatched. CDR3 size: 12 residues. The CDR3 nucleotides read TGTGCCAGTCAGGACAGGGTAGACATTCAGTACTTC. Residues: CASQDRVDIQYF.

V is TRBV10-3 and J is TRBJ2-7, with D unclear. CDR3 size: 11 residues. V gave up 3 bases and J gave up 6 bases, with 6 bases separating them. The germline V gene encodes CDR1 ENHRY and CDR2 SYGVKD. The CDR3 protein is CAISDLVEQYF. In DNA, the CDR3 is TGTGCCATCAGTGACTTGGTCGAGCAGTACTTC.

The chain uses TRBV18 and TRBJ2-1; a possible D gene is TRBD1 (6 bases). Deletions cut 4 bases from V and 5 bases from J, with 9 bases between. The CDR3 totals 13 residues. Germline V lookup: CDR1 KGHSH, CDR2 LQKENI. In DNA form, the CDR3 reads TGTGCCAGCTCACAGGACAGTAACAATGAGCAGTTCTTC. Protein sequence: CASSQDSNNEQFF.

The CDR3 loop is CSVVRADTQYF. CDR3 nucleotides: TGCAGCGTCGTCAGGGCAGATACGCAGTATTTT. The gene calls are TRBV29-1 and TRBJ2-3; TRBD1 might be the D (5 bases). V was shortened by 6 bases and J by 4 bases, with 8 bases between the two germline ends. Germline V CDR1 and CDR2: SQVTM, ANQGSEA. The length of the CDR3 is 11 residues.

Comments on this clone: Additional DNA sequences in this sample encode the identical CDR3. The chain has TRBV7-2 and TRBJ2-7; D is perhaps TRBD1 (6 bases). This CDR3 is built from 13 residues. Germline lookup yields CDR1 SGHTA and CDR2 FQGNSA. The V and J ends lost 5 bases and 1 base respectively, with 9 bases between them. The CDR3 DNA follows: TGTGCCAGCAGCCGAGACAGGTCCTACGAGCAGTACTTC. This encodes CASSRDRSYEQYF. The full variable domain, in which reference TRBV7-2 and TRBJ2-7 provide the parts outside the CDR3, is GAGVSQSPSNKVTEKGKDVELRCDPISGHTALYWYRQSLGQGLEFLIYFQGNSAPDKSGLPSDRFSAERTGGSVSTLTIQRTQQEDSAVYLCASSRDRSYEQYFGPGTRLTVT.

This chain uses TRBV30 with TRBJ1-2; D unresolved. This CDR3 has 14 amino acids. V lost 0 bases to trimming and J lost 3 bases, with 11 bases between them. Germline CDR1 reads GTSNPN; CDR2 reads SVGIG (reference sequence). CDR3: CAWSVGRTHYGYTF. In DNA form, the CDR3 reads TGTGCCTGGAGTGTTGGGAGAACCCACTATGGCTACACCTTC.

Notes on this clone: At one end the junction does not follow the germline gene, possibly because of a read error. The DNA of the CDR3 is TGTGCCAGCTCACCACTCCAGGGCGCTATGGACCCTAACTTC. Its protein is CASSPLQGAMDPNF. The V gene is TRBV18, the J gene TRBJ1-2; the D gene is possibly TRBD1 (5 bases). From germline, CDR1 is KGHSH and CDR2 LQKENI. The CDR3 extends over 14 amino acids.